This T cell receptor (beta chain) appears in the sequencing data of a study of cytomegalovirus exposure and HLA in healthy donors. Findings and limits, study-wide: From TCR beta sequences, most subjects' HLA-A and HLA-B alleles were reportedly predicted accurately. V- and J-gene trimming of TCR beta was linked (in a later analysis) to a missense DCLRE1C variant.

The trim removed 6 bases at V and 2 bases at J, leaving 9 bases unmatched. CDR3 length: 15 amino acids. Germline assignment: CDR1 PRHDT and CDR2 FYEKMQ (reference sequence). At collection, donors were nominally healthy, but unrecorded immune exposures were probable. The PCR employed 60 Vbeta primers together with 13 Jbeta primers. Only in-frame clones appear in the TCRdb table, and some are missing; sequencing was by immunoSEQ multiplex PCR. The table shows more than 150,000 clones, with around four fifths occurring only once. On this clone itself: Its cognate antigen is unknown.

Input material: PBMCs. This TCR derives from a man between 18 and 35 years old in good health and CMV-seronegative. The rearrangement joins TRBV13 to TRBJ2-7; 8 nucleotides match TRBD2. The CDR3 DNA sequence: TGTGCCAGCAGGGATGGGACTAGTGGGACCTACGAGCAGTACTTC. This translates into CASRDGTSGTYEQYF.